The next 30 T cell receptor beta chains were all read from a single sample in a study of blood T cells in healthy people across ages. The use of a sample-barcoded 5' primer and a J-beta primer mix characterized a second PCR of roughly 6 to 11 cycles. TCRdb re-called the 5' RACE reads through MiXCR, storing one row per CDR3 protein. The data show some 1,500,000 distinct CDR3 sequences, about 42% seen once. Sequencing was done on a sample of blood. These receptors came from a woman under 30 in good health.

This clonotype was picked up a small number of times. This sequence joins TRBV14 and TRBJ2-7; TRBD1 aligns across 9 bases. The CDR3 consists of 15 residues. Losses at the gene ends were 0 bases for V and 4 bases for J; bases not matched to a gene: 4. Germline V CDR1 and CDR2: SGHDN, FVKESK. The CDR3 sequence is CASSQEGTGLYEQYF. The CDR3 DNA reads as TGTGCCAGCAGCCAAGAGGGGACAGGGTTATACGAGCAGTACTTC.

Concerning this clonotype itself: A much larger clone differs from this one at a single base, so this may be a read error. The V gene is TRBV12-3 or TRBV12-4, the J gene TRBJ2-3, with 9 bases aligning to TRBD2. The CDR3 is made up of 14 amino acids. Trimming removed 5 bases from V and 5 bases from J; junction bases left unmatched: 5. DNA of the CDR3: TGTGCCAGCAGTGGCGGGGGGGCCGGAGATACGCAGTATTTT. Translating it yields CASSGGGAGDTQYF.

Only a few counts were recorded for this clonotype. The V call is TRBV18, the J call TRBJ2-4, with D unclear. The end of the DNA fits TRBJ2-5 better, so the J call may be wrong. CDR3 size: 12 residues. Germline values: CDR1 KGHSH, CDR2 LQKENI. The CDR3 protein is CASSLGHETQYF. Here the CDR3 DNA reads TGTGCCAGCTCTCTAGGGCACGAGACCCAGTACTTC.

On this clonotype itself: At one boundary the junction diverges from the germline segment, which might be a read error. This chain uses TRBV19 with TRBJ2-4; D is unclear. There are 14 residues in the CDR3. Germline-derived CDR1 and CDR2 are LNHDA and SQIVND (reference sequence). CDR3 loop: CASSVPKAKNIQHF. The CDR3, as DNA: TGTGCCAGTAGTGTCCCTAAAGCCAAAAACATTCAGCACTTC.

This clonotype was observed a handful of times. The rearrangement joins TRBV7-3 to TRBJ2-1, with a tentative D call TRBD2 (6 bases). The germline gives CDR1 SGHTA, CDR2 FQGTGA. The CDR3 sequence is 13 residues long. The V and J ends lost 1 base and 8 bases respectively, with 9 bases between them. Here the CDR3 DNA reads TGTGCCAGCAGCTTAAGTAGCGGAGATGAGCAGTTCTTC. Translated, it gives CASSLSSGDEQFF. The full variable domain, rest sourced from reference TRBV7-3 and TRBJ2-1, is GAGVSQTPSNKVTEKGKYVELRCDPISGHTALYWYRQSLGQGPEFLIYFQGTGAADDSGLPNDRFFAVRPEGSVSTLKIQRTERGDSAVYLCASSLSSGDEQFFGPGTRLTVL.

This clonotype occurred many times. The J gene is TRBJ1-4, the V gene TRBV4-2, with TRBD1 as a possible D gene (5 bases). This CDR3 has 15 amino acids. The V end lost 0 bases, the J end lost 10 bases, and 15 bases lay between the germline ends. CDR1 and CDR2 (germline): LGHNA, YNFKEQ. The chain's CDR3 is CASSQEQAVRVKLFF. For the CDR3, the DNA is TGTGCCAGCAGCCAAGAACAGGCAGTACGGGTAAAACTGTTTTTT.

The J gene is TRBJ1-6, the V gene TRBV21-1; the table's D call, TRBD1, has no DNA check behind it. TRBV21-1 is noted as a pseudogene. CDR3 length: 15 residues. The CDR3 nucleotides are TGTGCCAGCAGCAGTGAGGGACAGGGGAATTCACCCCTCCACTTT. Translating gives CASSSEGQGNSPLHF.

This clonotype was counted only a few times. This chain uses TRBV3-1 with TRBJ2-5, with D perhaps TRBD1 (6 bases). The J call is in doubt because the DNA end fits TRBJ2-7 better. CDR1 is LGHDT and CDR2 is YNNKEL in the germline V gene (reference sequence). The CDR3 spans 12 residues. The DNA for the CDR3 is TGTGCCGGAGAATACAGGGACTACGAGCAGTACTTC. Its translation is CAGEYRDYEQYF.

CDR3 DNA: TGCAGCGTTGAAGCCCCCGGGACAGGGTACAATGAGCAGTTCTTC. Its translation: CSVEAPGTGYNEQFF. The chain recombines TRBV29-1 with TRBJ2-1, with 9 bases identical to TRBD1. The CDR3 runs 15 residues. Per germline, CDR1 SQVTM and CDR2 ANQGSEA. The trim removed 1 base at V and 4 bases at J, leaving 5 bases unmatched.

The count of this clonotype is one. Germline is not matched at one junction end, which may reflect a read error. The rearrangement uses TRBV20-1 and TRBJ2-2; D is undetermined. Germline V lookup: CDR1 DFQATT, CDR2 SNEGSKA (reference sequence). The CDR3 extends over 12 amino acids. The CDR3 nucleotides read TGCGGTGCTACCACCCTTGTCGGGGAGCTGTTTTTT. Translated: CGATTLVGELFF.

This chain joins TRBV4-2 and TRBJ1-2; 10 bases are a match to TRBD1. The CDR3 length is 18 residues. Germline trimming cut 3 bases from V and 2 bases from J; bases unmatched to any gene: 12. Per germline, CDR1 LGHNA and CDR2 YNFKEQ. CDR3 in DNA: TGTGCCAGCAGCCAGGTCCTGACCGGGACAGGGGTGAACTATGGCTACACCTTC. It translates to CASSQVLTGTGVNYGYTF.

The chain couples TRBV28 to TRBJ2-4; TRBD1 aligns across 9 bases. The CDR3 length is 18 residues. Trimming removed 6 bases from V and 0 bases from J; junction bases left unmatched: 12. From germline, CDR1 is MDHEN and CDR2 SYDVKM. CDR3 protein: CASSFGTGIPLAKNIQYF. The CDR3 DNA follows: TGTGCCAGCAGCTTCGGGACAGGGATACCTCTAGCCAAAAACATTCAGTACTTC.

The J gene is TRBJ2-5, the V gene TRBV12-3 or TRBV12-4; no firm D call. Gene TRBJ2-7 matches the end of the DNA better, so the J call may be wrong. The CDR3 is made up of 12 amino acids. The CDR3 sequence is CASSGVIYEQYF. CDR3 DNA: TGTGCCAGCAGTGGGGTCATCTACGAGCAGTACTTC.

With respect to this clonotype: The junction differs from germline at one of its ends, possibly a read error. The chain uses TRBV27 and TRBJ1-1; possible D gene TRBD1, 6 bases. The CDR3 has 12 amino acids. CDR1 and CDR2 (germline): MNHEY, SMNVEV (reference sequence). The CDR3 region is CACSLGGGEAFF. The CDR3 DNA is TGTGCCTGCAGTTTAGGGGGGGGTGAAGCTTTCTTT.

The chain has TRBV28 and TRBJ2-3; D tentatively reads TRBD1 or TRBD2 (5 bases each). From germline, CDR1 is MDHEN and CDR2 SYDVKM. The CDR3 runs to 14 residues. V was pared by 8 bases and J by 1 base, with 13 bases between. The CDR3 DNA follows: TGTGCCAGCGCCGTCCGGGGACGCACAGATACGCAGTATTTT. It specifies CASAVRGRTDTQYF.

With regard to this clonotype: At one boundary the junction diverges from the germline segment, which might be a read error. The chain employs TRBV9 and TRBJ2-1; D is perhaps TRBD2 (5 bases). CDR1 is SGDLS and CDR2 is YYNGEE in the germline V gene. The CDR3 has 14 residues. The chain's CDR3 is CSSSPAFGESEQFF. In DNA, the CDR3 is TGTTCCAGCAGCCCCGCCTTCGGGGAGAGTGAGCAGTTCTTC.

This clonotype was observed a few times. The rearrangement links TRBV12-3 or TRBV12-4 to TRBJ2-7, with D possibly TRBD1 on 5 matching bases. The CDR3 is 16 amino acids. The V end lost 5 bases, the J end lost 2 bases, and 19 bases lay between the germline ends. Here the CDR3 DNA reads TGTGCCAGCAGTCCGTTCGCAGGGTTACTTACCTACGAGCAGTACTTC. Amino acids: CASSPFAGLLTYEQYF.

This clonotype was found a few times. V gene TRBV20-1 combines with J gene TRBJ2-1, with D possibly being TRBD1 (5 bases). Trimming shortened V by 6 bases and J by 0 bases, and 9 bases separated the two germline ends. From germline, CDR1 is DFQATT and CDR2 SNEGSKA (reference sequence). The CDR3 consists of 13 residues. DNA of the CDR3: TGCAGTGCCCAGGGATACTCCTACAATGAGCAGTTCTTC. Translated: CSAQGYSYNEQFF.

About this clonotype: At one boundary the junction diverges from the germline segment, which might be a read error. The chain combines TRBV28 with TRBJ2-3; D possibly corresponds to TRBD1 (5 bases). The V gene's germline CDR1 is MDHEN and CDR2 SYDVKM. This CDR3 spans 11 amino acids. CDR3 DNA: TGTGCCGGATCAAACACAGGTACGCAGTATTTT. As protein: CAGSNTGTQYF.

This clonotype showed up just a few times. The chain combines TRBV3-1 with TRBJ2-3; TRBD1 matches 8 bases. Germline CDR1 LGHDT, CDR2 YNNKEL (reference sequence). Losses at the gene ends were 5 bases for V and 7 bases for J; bases not matched to a gene: 5. The CDR3 extends over 13 amino acids. The DNA of the CDR3 is TGTGCCAGCAGCTTCCGGGACAGGAATACGCAGTATTTT. This translates into CASSFRDRNTQYF.

The chain employs TRBV2 and TRBJ2-2, with D possibly matching TRBD2 (6 bases). CDR1 and CDR2 (germline): SNHLY, FYNNEI. Trimming removed 6 bases at V and 3 bases at J, with 14 bases between. The CDR3 has 15 residues. The CDR3 nucleotides read TGTGCCAGCAGCGGCAGGAGGGTGGACACCGGGGAGCTGTTTTTT. The encoded protein is CASSGRRVDTGELFF.

The chain has TRBV7-2 and TRBJ1-1; no definite D call. The V gene's germline CDR1 is SGHTA and CDR2 FQGNSA. CDR3 size: 14 residues. The V end lost 1 base, the J end lost 4 bases, and 10 bases lay between the germline ends. This CDR3 reads CASSLVGFATEAFF. The DNA for the CDR3 is TGTGCCAGCAGCTTAGTAGGGTTTGCCACTGAAGCTTTCTTT. Together with reference TRBV7-2 and TRBJ1-1, the CDR3 gives the full variable domain: GAGVSQSPSNKVTEKGKDVELRCDPISGHTALYWYRQSLGQGLEFLIYFQGNSAPDKSGLPSDRFSAERTGGSVSTLTIQRTQQEDSAVYLCASSLVGFATEAFFGQGTRLTVV.

This clonotype was detected a few times. This chain connects TRBV10-3 to TRBJ2-7; no reliable D call. Trimming cost V 7 bases and J 7 bases, with 11 bases left between them. Germline V gene data show CDR1 as ENHRY and CDR2 as SYGVKD. The CDR3 extends over 11 amino acids. The DNA of the CDR3 is TGTGCCATCAAGCAGTTAAATGAGCAGTACTTC. As protein: CAIKQLNEQYF.

This clonotype has a single count. The chain joins TRBV6-1 to TRBJ2-7, with D maybe TRBD2 (6 bases). The CDR3 spans 14 residues. Trimming shortened V by 10 bases and J by 0 bases, and 16 bases separated the two germline ends. CDR1 MNHNS and CDR2 SASEGT come from the germline V gene. CDR3 bases: TGTGCCACAGCCAGGGACTTCAGCTCCTACGAGCAGTACTTC. It codes for CATARDFSSYEQYF.

There are many counts of this clonotype. The chain is built from TRBV5-1 and TRBJ2-3; 8 bases are a match to TRBD2. Trimming cost V 2 bases and J 0 bases; bases outside gene matches: 2. The CDR3 consists of 15 residues. CDR1 is SGHRS and CDR2 is YFSETQ in the germline V gene. The CDR3: CASSLAGASTDTQYF. CDR3 in DNA: TGCGCCAGCAGCTTAGCGGGGGCAAGCACAGATACGCAGTATTTT. The variable domain in full, completed from reference TRBV5-1 and TRBJ2-3, reads KAGVTQTPRYLIKTRGQQVTLSCSPISGHRSVSWYQQTPGQGLQFLFEYFSETQRNKGNFPGRFSGRQFSNSRSEMNVSTLELGDSALYLCASSLAGASTDTQYFGPGTRLTVL.

Notes on this clonotype: Its ends do not fully match the called genes, so a read error is possible. This CDR3 is CASGLVAGELFF. The DNA of the CDR3 is TGTGCCAGCGGCTTGGTGGCCGGGGAGCTGTTTTTT. The chain uses TRBV7-2 and TRBJ2-2, with D unclear. The CDR3 contains 12 residues. Germline CDR1 is SGHTA and CDR2 is FQGNSA. Supplemented by reference TRBV7-2 and TRBJ2-2, the full variable domain reads GAGVSQSPSNKVTEKGKDVELRCDPISGHTALYWYRQSLGQGLEFLIYFQGNSAPDKSGLPSDRFSAERTGGSVSTLTIQRTQQEDSAVYLCASGLVAGELFFGEGSRLTVL.

This clonotype was seen more than once but under ten times. The chain carries TRBV7-3 and TRBJ2-1; 7 positions agree with TRBD2. The CDR3 runs to 15 residues. Losses at the gene ends were 1 base for V and 4 bases for J; bases not matched to a gene: 4. CDR1 SGHTA and CDR2 FQGTGA come from the germline V gene. The DNA of the CDR3 is TGTGCCAGCAGCTTAAACGCGGGAGCTTACAATGAGCAGTTCTTC. This translates into CASSLNAGAYNEQFF.

V and J are TRBV15 and TRBJ2-5; unclear D gene. V was trimmed by 0 bases and J by 5 bases, leaving 7 bases between them. Germline V CDR1 and CDR2: LNHNV, YYDKDF (reference sequence). This CDR3 is 13 amino acids long. The CDR3 DNA reads TGTGCCACCAGCAGAGATCGAAGCGAGACCCAGTACTTC. Amino acids: CATSRDRSETQYF.

This clonotype was recorded a few times. At one boundary the junction diverges from the germline segment, which might be a read error. CDR3 DNA sequence: TGCAGTGCTCGAACCCCTGGGGAGGGGGAGAACTATGGGTACACCTTC. It encodes CSARTPGEGENYGYTF. The chain has TRBV20-1 and TRBJ1-2; D perhaps matches TRBD1 (6 bases). Germline V gene sequence: CDR1 DFQATT, CDR2 SNEGSKA (reference sequence). The CDR3 is made up of 16 amino acids.

On this clonotype itself: Compared with germline, one end of the junction differs, possibly owing to a read error. The chain is built from TRBV15 and TRBJ2-1, with D tentatively TRBD2 (5 bases). Looked up from germline, CDR1 is LNHNV and CDR2 is YYDKDF (reference sequence). The CDR3 contains 14 residues. This CDR3 reads CATSPRSGVNVQFF. In DNA form, the CDR3 reads TGTGCCACCAGCCCCCGGTCCGGGGTAAATGTGCAGTTCTTC.